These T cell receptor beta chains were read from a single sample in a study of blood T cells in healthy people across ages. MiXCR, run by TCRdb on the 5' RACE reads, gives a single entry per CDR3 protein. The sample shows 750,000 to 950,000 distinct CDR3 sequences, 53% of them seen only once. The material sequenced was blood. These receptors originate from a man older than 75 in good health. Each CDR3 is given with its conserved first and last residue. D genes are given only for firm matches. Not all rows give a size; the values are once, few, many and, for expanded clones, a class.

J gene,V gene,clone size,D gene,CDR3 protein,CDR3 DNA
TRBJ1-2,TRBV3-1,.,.,CASTPGTERYNGYTF,TGTGCCAGCACCCCAGGGACGGAGCGCTATAATGGCTACACCTTC
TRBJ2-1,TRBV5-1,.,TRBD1,CASSSRPGTGYNEQFF,TGCGCCAGCAGCTCGCGTCCCGGGACAGGGTACAATGAGCAGTTCTTC
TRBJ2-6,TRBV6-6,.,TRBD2,CASSYRGGGANVLTF,TGTGCCAGCAGTTACCGGGGGGGAGGGGCCAACGTCCTGACTTTC
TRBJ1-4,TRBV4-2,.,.,CASSSRGGLNEKLFF,TGTGCCAGCAGTTCCCGAGGGGGGCTTAATGAAAAACTGTTTTTT
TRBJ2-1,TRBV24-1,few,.,CATSDPTLGLYEQFF,TGTGCCACCAGTGATCCTACACTAGGACTGTATGAGCAGTTCTTC
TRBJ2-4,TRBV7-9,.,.,CASSSGLSNIQYF,TGTGCCAGCAGCTCGGGACTGTCAAACATTCAGTACTTC
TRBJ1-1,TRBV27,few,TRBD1,CASSDRVTEAFF,TGTGCCAGCTCGGACAGGGTCACTGAAGCTTTCTTT
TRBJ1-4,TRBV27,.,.,CASKNLDRRVEKLFF,TGTGCCAGCAAAAATCTCGACAGGCGGGTTGAAAAACTGTTTTTT
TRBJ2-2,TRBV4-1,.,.,CASSQERTGELFF,TGCGCCAGCAGCCAGGAGCGGACCGGGGAGCTGTTTTTT
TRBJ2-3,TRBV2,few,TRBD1,CASTPGTGARDRYAYF,TGTGCCAGCACCCCAGGGACAGGGGCCAGGGACAGATACGCGTATTTT